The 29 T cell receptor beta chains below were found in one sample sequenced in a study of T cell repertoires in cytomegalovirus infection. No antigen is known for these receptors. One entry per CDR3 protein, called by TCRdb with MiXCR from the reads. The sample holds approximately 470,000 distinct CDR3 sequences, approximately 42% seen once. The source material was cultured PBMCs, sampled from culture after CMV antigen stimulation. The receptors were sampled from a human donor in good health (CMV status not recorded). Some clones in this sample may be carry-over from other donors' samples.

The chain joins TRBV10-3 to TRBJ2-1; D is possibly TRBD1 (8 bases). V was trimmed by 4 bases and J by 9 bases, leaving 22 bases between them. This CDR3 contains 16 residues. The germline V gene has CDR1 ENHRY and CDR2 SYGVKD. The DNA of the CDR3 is TGTGCCATCAGTGTAGACAGGGGAGGGCTAGTCGGTGAGCAGTTCTTC. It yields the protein CAISVDRGGLVGEQFF.

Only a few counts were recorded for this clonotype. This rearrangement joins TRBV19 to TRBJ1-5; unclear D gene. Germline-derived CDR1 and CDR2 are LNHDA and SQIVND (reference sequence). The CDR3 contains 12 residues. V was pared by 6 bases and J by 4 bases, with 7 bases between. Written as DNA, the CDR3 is TGTGCCAGTAGGCCTCTTAATCAGCCCCAGCATTTT. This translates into CASRPLNQPQHF.

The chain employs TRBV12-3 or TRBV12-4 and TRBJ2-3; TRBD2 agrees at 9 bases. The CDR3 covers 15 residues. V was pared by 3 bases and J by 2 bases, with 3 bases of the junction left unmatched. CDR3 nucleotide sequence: TGTGCCAGCAGTTTTTCTAGCGGGAACACAGATACGCAGTATTTT. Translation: CASSFSSGNTDTQYF.

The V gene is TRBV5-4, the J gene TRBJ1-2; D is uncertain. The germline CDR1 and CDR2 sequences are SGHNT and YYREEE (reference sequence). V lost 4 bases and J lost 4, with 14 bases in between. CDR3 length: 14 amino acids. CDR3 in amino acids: CASSPSSYGYGYTF. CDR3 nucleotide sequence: TGTGCCAGCAGCCCCTCCAGTTACGGCTATGGCTACACCTTC.

Here the CDR3 reads CATSRDGRDNEQFF. The CDR3 coding sequence is TGTGCCACCAGCAGAGACGGGAGGGACAATGAGCAGTTCTTC. The chain couples TRBV15 to TRBJ2-1, with TRBD2 matching 8 bases. V was pared by 0 bases and J by 5 bases, with 0 bases of the junction left unmatched. The CDR3 contains 14 residues. Germline lookup yields CDR1 LNHNV and CDR2 YYDKDF (reference sequence).

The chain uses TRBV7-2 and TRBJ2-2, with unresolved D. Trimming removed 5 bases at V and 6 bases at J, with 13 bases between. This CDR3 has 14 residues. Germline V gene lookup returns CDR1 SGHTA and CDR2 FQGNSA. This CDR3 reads CASSLKMRAGELFF. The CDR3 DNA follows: TGTGCCAGCAGCCTCAAGATGCGAGCCGGGGAGCTGTTTTTT.

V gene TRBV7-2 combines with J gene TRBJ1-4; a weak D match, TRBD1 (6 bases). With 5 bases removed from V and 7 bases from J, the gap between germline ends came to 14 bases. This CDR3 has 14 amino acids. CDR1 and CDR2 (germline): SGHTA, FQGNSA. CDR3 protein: CASSEQGVGEKLFF. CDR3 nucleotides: TGTGCCAGCAGCGAACAGGGTGTGGGTGAAAAACTGTTTTTT.

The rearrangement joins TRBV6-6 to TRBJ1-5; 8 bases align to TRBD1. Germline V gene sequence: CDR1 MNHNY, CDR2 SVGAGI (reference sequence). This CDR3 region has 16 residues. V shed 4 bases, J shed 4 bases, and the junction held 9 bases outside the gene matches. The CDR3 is CASSSIDRGRNQPQHF. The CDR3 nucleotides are TGTGCCAGCAGTTCCATAGACAGGGGAAGAAATCAGCCCCAGCATTTT.

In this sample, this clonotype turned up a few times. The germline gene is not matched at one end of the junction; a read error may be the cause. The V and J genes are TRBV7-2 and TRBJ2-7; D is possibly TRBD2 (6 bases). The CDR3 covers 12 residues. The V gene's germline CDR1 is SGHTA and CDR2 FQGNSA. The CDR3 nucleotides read TGTGCCAGCAGCTTAGGGGGGGTAGCAGGGATCTTC. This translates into CASSLGGVAGIF.

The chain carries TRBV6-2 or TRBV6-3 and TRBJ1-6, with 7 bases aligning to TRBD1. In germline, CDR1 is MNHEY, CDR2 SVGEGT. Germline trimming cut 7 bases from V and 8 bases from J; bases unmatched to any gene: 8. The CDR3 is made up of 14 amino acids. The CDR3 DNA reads TGTGCCAGCACCGCGACAGGGATGTATTCACCCCTCCACTTT. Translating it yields CASTATGMYSPLHF.

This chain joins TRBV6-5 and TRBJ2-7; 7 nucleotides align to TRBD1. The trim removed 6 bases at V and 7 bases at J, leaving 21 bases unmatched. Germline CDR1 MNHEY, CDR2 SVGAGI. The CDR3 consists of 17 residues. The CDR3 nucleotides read TGTGCCAGCAGACCCCGCCACCCGGGACAGCATCTAGGGGAGCAGTACTTC. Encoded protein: CASRPRHPGQHLGEQYF.

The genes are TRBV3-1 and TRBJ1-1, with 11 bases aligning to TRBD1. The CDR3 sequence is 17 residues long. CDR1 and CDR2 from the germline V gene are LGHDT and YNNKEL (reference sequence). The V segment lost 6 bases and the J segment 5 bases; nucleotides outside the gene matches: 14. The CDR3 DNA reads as TGTGCCAGCAGTCCCCGGGACAGGGGGAACTTTAGGACTGAAGCTTTCTTT. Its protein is CASSPRDRGNFRTEAFF.

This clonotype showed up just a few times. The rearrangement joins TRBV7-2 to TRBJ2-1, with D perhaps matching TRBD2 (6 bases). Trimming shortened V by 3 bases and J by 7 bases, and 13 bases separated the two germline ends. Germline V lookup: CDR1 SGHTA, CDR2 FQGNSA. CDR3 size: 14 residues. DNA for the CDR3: TGTGCCAGCAGCTTGTACGGGAGTAGGAATGAGCAGTTCTTC. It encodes CASSLYGSRNEQFF. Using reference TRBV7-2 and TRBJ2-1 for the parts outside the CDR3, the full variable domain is GAGVSQSPSNKVTEKGKDVELRCDPISGHTALYWYRQSLGQGLEFLIYFQGNSAPDKSGLPSDRFSAERTGGSVSTLTIQRTQQEDSAVYLCASSLYGSRNEQFFGPGTRLTVL.

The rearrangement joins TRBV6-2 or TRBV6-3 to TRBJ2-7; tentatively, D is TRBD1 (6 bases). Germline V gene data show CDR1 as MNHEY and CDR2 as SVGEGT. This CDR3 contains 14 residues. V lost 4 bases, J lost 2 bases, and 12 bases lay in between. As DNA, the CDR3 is TGTGCCAGCAGTTCGCCAGAGGGGGCCTACGAGCAGTACTTC. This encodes CASSSPEGAYEQYF.

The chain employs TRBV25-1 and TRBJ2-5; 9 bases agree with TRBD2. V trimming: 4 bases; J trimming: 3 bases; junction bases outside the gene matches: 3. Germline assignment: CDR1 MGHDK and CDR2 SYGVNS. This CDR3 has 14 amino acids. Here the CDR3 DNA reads TGTGCCAGCAGTGCGCTAGCGGGAAAAGAGACCCAGTACTTC. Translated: CASSALAGKETQYF.

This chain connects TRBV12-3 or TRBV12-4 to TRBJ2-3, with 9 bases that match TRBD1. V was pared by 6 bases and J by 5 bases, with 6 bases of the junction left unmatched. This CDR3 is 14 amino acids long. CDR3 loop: CASRQGASGDTQYF. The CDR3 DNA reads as TGTGCCAGCAGACAGGGGGCGAGTGGAGATACGCAGTATTTT.

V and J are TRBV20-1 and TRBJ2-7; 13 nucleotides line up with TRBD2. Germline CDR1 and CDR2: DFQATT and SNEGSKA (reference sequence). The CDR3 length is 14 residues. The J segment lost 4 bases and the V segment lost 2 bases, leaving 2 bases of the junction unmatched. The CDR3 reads CSARPGLAGYEQYF. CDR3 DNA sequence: TGCAGTGCTAGACCGGGACTAGCGGGGTACGAGCAGTACTTC.

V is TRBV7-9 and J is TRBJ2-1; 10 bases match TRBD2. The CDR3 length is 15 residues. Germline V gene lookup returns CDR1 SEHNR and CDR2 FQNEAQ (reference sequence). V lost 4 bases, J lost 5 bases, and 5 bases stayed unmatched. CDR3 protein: CASSSPSGRDNEQFF. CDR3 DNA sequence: TGTGCCAGCAGCTCCCCAAGCGGGAGGGACAATGAGCAGTTCTTC.

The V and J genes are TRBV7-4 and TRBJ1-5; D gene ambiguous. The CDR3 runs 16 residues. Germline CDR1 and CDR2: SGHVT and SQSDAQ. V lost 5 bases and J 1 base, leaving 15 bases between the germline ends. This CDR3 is CASSPRTDQSNQPQHF. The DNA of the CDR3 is TGTGCCAGCAGCCCGCGGACGGATCAGAGCAATCAGCCCCAGCATTTT.

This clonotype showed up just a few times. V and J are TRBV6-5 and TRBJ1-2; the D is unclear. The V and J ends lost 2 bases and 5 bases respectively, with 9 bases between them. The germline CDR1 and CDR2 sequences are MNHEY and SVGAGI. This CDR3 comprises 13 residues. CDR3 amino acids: CASSYDGIYGYTF. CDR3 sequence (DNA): TGTGCCAGCAGTTACGACGGGATATATGGCTACACCTTC.

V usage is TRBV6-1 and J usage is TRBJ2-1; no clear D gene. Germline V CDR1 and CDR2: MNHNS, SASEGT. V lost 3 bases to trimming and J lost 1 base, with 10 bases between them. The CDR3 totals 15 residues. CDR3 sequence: CASSDVRVSYNEQFF. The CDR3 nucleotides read TGTGCCAGCAGTGATGTGAGAGTTTCCTACAATGAGCAGTTCTTC.

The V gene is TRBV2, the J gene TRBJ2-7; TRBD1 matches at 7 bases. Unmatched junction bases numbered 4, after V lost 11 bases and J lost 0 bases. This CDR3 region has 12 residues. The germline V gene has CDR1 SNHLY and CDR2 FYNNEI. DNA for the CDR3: TGTGCCGGGGGACAGTTCTCCTACGAGCAGTACTTC. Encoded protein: CAGGQFSYEQYF.

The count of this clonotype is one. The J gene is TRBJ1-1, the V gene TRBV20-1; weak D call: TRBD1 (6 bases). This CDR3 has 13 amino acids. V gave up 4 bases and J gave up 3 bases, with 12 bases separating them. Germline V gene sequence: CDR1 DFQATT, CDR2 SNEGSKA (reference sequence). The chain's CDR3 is CSAMGARDTEAFF. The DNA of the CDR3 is TGCAGTGCTATGGGGGCGCGTGACACTGAAGCTTTCTTT.

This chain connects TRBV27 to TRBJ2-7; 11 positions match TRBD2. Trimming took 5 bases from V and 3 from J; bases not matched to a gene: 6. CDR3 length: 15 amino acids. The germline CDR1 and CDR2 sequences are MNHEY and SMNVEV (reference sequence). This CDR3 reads CASSHRLAGSYEQYF. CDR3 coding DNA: TGTGCCAGCAGTCACCGACTAGCGGGGAGCTACGAGCAGTACTTC.

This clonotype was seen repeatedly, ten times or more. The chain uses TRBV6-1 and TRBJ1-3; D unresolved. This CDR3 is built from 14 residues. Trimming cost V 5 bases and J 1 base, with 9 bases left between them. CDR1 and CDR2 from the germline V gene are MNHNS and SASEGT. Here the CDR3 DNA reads TGTGCCAGCAGTCCTTGGCAGTCTGGAAACACCATATATTTT. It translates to CASSPWQSGNTIYF.

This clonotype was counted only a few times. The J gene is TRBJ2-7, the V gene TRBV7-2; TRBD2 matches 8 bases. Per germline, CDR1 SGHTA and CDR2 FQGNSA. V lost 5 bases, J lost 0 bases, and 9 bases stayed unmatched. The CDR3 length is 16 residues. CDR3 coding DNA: TGTGCCAGCAGCCAAAGCGGGAGAACCAGCTCCTACGAGCAGTACTTC. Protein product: CASSQSGRTSSYEQYF.

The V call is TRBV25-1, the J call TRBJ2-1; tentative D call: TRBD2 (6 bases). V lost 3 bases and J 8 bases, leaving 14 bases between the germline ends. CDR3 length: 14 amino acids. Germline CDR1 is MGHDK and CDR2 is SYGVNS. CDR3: CASSDLGGSDEQFF. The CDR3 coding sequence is TGTGCCAGCAGTGACTTGGGAGGCTCTGATGAGCAGTTCTTC.

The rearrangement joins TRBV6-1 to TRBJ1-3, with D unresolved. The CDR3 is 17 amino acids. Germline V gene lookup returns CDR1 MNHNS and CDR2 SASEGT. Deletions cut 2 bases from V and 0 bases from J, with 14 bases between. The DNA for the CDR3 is TGTGCCAGCAGTGAACGAGCACAACTCAGCTCTGGAAACACCATATATTTT. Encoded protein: CASSERAQLSSGNTIYF.

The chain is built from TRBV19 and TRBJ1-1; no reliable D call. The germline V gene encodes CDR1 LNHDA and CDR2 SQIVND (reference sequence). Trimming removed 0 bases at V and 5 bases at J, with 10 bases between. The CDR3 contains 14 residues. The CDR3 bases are TGTGCCAGTAGTATAGAAGGACCGATAACTGAAGCTTTCTTT. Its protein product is CASSIEGPITEAFF.